One and the same sample provided the 6 T cell receptor beta chains below, sequenced in a study of preoperative IRX-2 immunotherapy in early breast cancer. The treatment was: preoperative locoregional IRX-2 cytokine immunotherapy. Sequenced by immunoSEQ multiplex PCR; TCRdb stores in-frame clones only, minus some. The sample has 55,000 to 70,000 clones, approximately 95% seen once. Specimen collection occurred from a patient treated with IRX-2 immunotherapy. The receptors shown here come from a human donor with breast cancer.

This rearrangement joins TRBV30 to TRBJ1-4; no clear D. V lost 4 bases to trimming and J lost 5 bases, with 11 bases between them. Germline V gene data show CDR1 as GTSNPN and CDR2 as SVGIG (reference sequence). The CDR3 totals 13 residues. CDR3 in amino acids: CAWTGSLNEKLFF. The CDR3 region has the DNA TGTGCCTGGACCGGGTCCTTGAATGAAAAACTGTTTTTT.

The J gene is TRBJ1-6, the V gene TRBV2; D is undetermined. Trimming removed 3 bases at V and 2 bases at J, with 11 bases between. CDR3 length: 16 residues. From germline, CDR1 is SNHLY and CDR2 FYNNEI. CDR3 nucleotide sequence: TGTGCCAGCAGTGAGGACCCGGCCGCCTATAATTCACCCCTCCACTTT. Its translation: CASSEDPAAYNSPLHF.

The chain has TRBV28 and TRBJ2-1; 12 bases agree with TRBD2. Germline-derived CDR1 and CDR2 are MDHEN and SYDVKM. The CDR3 extends over 16 amino acids. J lost 9 bases, V lost 6 bases, and 12 bases had no gene match. The CDR3 coding sequence is TGTGCCAGCAGGAATCCACTAGCGGGAGGCGGCAGTGAGCAGTTCTTC. Its translation: CASRNPLAGGGSEQFF.

DNA for the CDR3: TGCGCCAGCAGCGAAGGGGGCGAAAAACTGTTTTTT. It translates to CASSEGGEKLFF. The chain recombines TRBV5-1 with TRBJ1-4; 7 bases agree with TRBD1. Germline V gene data show CDR1 as SGHRS and CDR2 as YFSETQ. The junction had 2 bases not matched to a gene; V was cut back by 4 bases and J by 8 bases. The CDR3 runs to 12 residues.

The gene calls are TRBV7-2 and TRBJ2-3; D remains ambiguous. Trimming took off 0 bases at V and 3 bases at J, with 7 bases between the two ends. From germline, CDR1 is SGHTA and CDR2 FQGNSA. This CDR3 comprises 14 residues. For the CDR3, the DNA is TGTGCCAGCAGCTTAGCGATCATAACAGATACGCAGTATTTT. This codes for CASSLAIITDTQYF.

This clone occurred once. This rearrangement joins TRBV6-5 to TRBJ1-4; tentative D call: TRBD1 (6 bases). In germline, CDR1 is MNHEY, CDR2 SVGAGI. This CDR3 has 14 amino acids. V shed 6 bases and J shed 17 bases, with 25 bases lying between them. The CDR3 nucleotides read TGTGCCAGCAGCCCGAGGGGACACCCAACGATGATATTTTTT. Its protein product is CASSPRGHPTMIFF.